The 6 T cell receptor beta chains below all came from one sample that was sequenced in a study of tissue T cells after allogeneic stem cell transplantation. Time point specified: mouse harvest day 7 after allogeneic transplant. Mouse grafts combined 10^7 T-cell-depleted bone marrow cells with 10^6 splenic CD5+ T cells. Libraries were prepared by immunoSEQ multiplex PCR; TCRdb keeps only in-frame clonotypes and omits some of them. The data contain roughly 6,600 clones, less than 50% of them singletons. Sequences were obtained from lymph node tissue. Source of these receptors: a female BALB/c mouse given C57BL/6 T cells with graft-versus-host disease after an allogeneic hematopoietic cell transplant.

A remark on this clone: Mouse gene names apply. Sequencing ends 1 residue short of the CDR3 end; the germline J gene provides the rest. V is TRBV26 and J is TRBJ1-1; D remains unclear. Per germline, CDR1 KGHPV and CDR2 FQNQEV (reference sequence). With 5 bases removed from V and 1 base from J, the gap between germline ends came to 8 bases. The CDR3 is 13 amino acids. CDR3: CASSLQQNTEVFF. The sequenced part of the CDR3 DNA is TGTGCCAGCAGTTTACAACAAAACACAGAAGTCTTC.

This clone appeared a few times. Mouse gene names apply. The sequenced part of the CDR3 DNA is TGTGCCAGCAGCCGGGGACAGTATGAACAGTAC. Protein: CASSRGQYEQY. The full CDR3 reads CASSRGQYEQYF. V usage is TRBV3 and J usage is TRBJ2-7; TRBD1 matches at 7 bases. The read terminates 1 residue before the CDR3 end, so the remaining end is supplied by the germline J gene. Per germline, CDR1 SNHLY and CDR2 FYNGKV (reference sequence). Trimming cost V 5 bases and J 4 bases; bases outside gene matches: 2. The CDR3 runs 12 residues.

To note about this clone: Mouse gene names apply. The read terminates 1 residue before the CDR3 end, so the remaining end is supplied by the germline J gene. The V gene is TRBV15, the J gene TRBJ2-4; 10 positions match TRBD2. The CDR3 is 16 amino acids. The junction had 6 bases not matched to a gene; V was cut back by 4 bases and J by 2 bases. CDR1 is SGHND and CDR2 is FRSKSL in the germline V gene. CDR3 residues: CASSSSWGGAQNTLYF. CDR3 DNA (partial): TGTGCCAGCAGTTCCTCCTGGGGGGGCGCTCAAAACACCTTGTAC.

This clone showed up just a few times. Gene names follow the mouse nomenclature. The read finishes 1 residue shy of the CDR3 end, and the germline J gene is used to complete it. J is TRBJ1-5 and V is TRBV5, with a weak D call TRBD1 (6 bases). This CDR3 has 14 amino acids. Germline lookup yields CDR1 LGHNA and CDR2 YNLKQL (reference sequence). The V and J ends lost 4 bases and 2 bases respectively, with 9 bases between them. Incomplete CDR3 DNA: TGTGCCAGCAGCCCTGGGACATACAACCAGGCTCCGCTT. Translated: CASSPGTYNQAPL. The CDR3 reads in full as CASSPGTYNQAPLF.

This clone was counted once. The germline and genes are mouse ones. The part of the CDR3 DNA that was read is TGTGCAAGCAGCTCGGGACAAATTTCCAACGAAAGATTATTT. It specifies CASSSGQISNERLF. The whole CDR3 region reads CASSSGQISNERLFF. This chain joins TRBV16 and TRBJ1-4; perhaps TRBD1 as D (6 bases). The read falls 1 residue short of the CDR3 end, and the missing part is taken from the germline J gene. Per the germline V gene, CDR1 is SGHSA and CDR2 is FRNQAP. The germline V and J ends were trimmed by 4 bases and 0 bases, with 9 bases remaining between them. The CDR3 consists of 15 residues.

Concerning this clone: Gene labels here are mouse ones. The read comes to an end 1 residue before the CDR3 does, leaving the germline J gene to fill in the end. The chain has TRBV1 and TRBJ1-1, with unresolved D. V lost 0 bases and J lost 0, with 2 bases in between. Germline CDR1 reads NSQYPW; CDR2 reads LRSPGD (reference sequence). The CDR3 runs to 13 residues. Partial CDR3 DNA: TGCACCTGCAGTGCAGAGTCAAACACAGAAGTCTTC. Translated, it gives CTCSAESNTEVF. The whole CDR3 protein is CTCSAESNTEVFF.